The 21 T cell receptor beta chains below come from one sample, sequenced in a study of early T cells in non-severe SARS-CoV-2 infection. One entry per CDR3 protein results from TCRdb running MiXCR on the 5' RACE reads. The sample yields more than 30,000 distinct CDR3 sequences, 5.8% seen once. The sample was whole blood. All receptors derive from an adult who was a healthcare worker with PCR-confirmed SARS-CoV-2 infection or an uninfected control (not recorded which).

This clonotype was detected ten times or more. The chain carries TRBV20-1 and TRBJ2-1; possible D gene TRBD1, 5 bases. Trimming removed 1 base at V and 10 bases at J, with 8 bases between. CDR1 DFQATT and CDR2 SNEGSKA come from the germline V gene (reference sequence). This CDR3 is 11 amino acids long. The CDR3 spells CSARVNREQFF. The CDR3 DNA sequence: TGCAGTGCTAGAGTTAACAGGGAGCAGTTCTTC.

Many counts were recorded for this clonotype. CDR3 nucleotide sequence: TGTGCCAGCAGCTTACGCCGGACTAGCGGGAATGATGAGCAGTTCTTC. It encodes CASSLRRTSGNDEQFF. The V call is TRBV12-3 or TRBV12-4, the J call TRBJ2-1; 12 bases align to TRBD2. This CDR3 has 16 amino acids. V dropped 6 bases and J dropped 8; count of bases not matched to a gene: 11.

The chain links TRBV28 to TRBJ2-7, with D perhaps matching TRBD2 (6 bases). Deletions cut 5 bases from V and 3 bases from J, with 14 bases between. This CDR3 contains 14 residues. In germline, CDR1 is MDHEN, CDR2 SYDVKM. CDR3 region: CASSPQRVNYEQYF. CDR3 bases: TGTGCCAGCAGTCCCCAGCGGGTCAACTACGAGCAGTACTTC.

The chain couples TRBV27 to TRBJ2-1; D not certain. The CDR3 loop spans 16 amino acids. V gave up 6 bases and J gave up 7 bases, with 22 bases separating them. Per germline, CDR1 MNHEY and CDR2 SMNVEV (reference sequence). In DNA, the CDR3 is TGTGCCAGCAGCCAATCGATAAGCCAGGTTAAGAATGAGCAGTTCTTC. Its protein is CASSQSISQVKNEQFF.

Many counts were recorded for this clonotype. This rearrangement joins TRBV19 to TRBJ2-7; a weak D match, TRBD2 (5 bases). Trimming took off 6 bases at V and 0 bases at J, with 12 bases between the two ends. The CDR3 extends over 14 amino acids. Germline V lookup: CDR1 LNHDA, CDR2 SQIVND (reference sequence). CDR3 DNA: TGTGCCAGTAGCCCGCCCGGGAACTCCTACGAGCAGTACTTC. Residues: CASSPPGNSYEQYF.

This clonotype was counted many times. DNA of the CDR3: TGTGCCACCAGTATGACAGGAGGCAATCAGCCCCAGCATTTT. Translating it yields CATSMTGGNQPQHF. The chain couples TRBV15 to TRBJ1-5; possibly TRBD1 for D (6 bases). The CDR3 is 14 amino acids. V gave up 6 bases and J gave up 2 bases, with 11 bases separating them. Looked up from germline, CDR1 is LNHNV and CDR2 is YYDKDF (reference sequence).

This clonotype was recorded many times. V is TRBV20-1 and J is TRBJ2-7; possibly TRBD1 or TRBD2 for D (6 bases each). This CDR3 comprises 18 residues. Germline CDR1 reads DFQATT; CDR2 reads SNEGSKA (reference sequence). V shed 7 bases and J shed 6 bases, with 34 bases lying between them. CDR3 in amino acids: CSGRRLDGGPLGRAEQYF. The CDR3 bases are TGCAGTGGCAGAAGACTAGATGGGGGGCCTCTAGGGCGAGCCGAGCAGTACTTC.

Many counts were recorded for this clonotype. The chain carries TRBV10-3 and TRBJ2-1; D is perhaps TRBD1 or TRBD2 (5 bases each). V lost 7 bases and J 10 bases, leaving 20 bases between the germline ends. CDR3 length equals 14 residues. Looked up from germline, CDR1 is ENHRY and CDR2 is SYGVKD. The CDR3 DNA follows: TGTGCCATCACCTCCGGGACGTCGATCAGGGAGCAGTTCTTC. Encoded protein: CAITSGTSIREQFF.

The chain couples TRBV14 to TRBJ2-3; D not certain. This CDR3 region has 13 residues. Germline V CDR1 and CDR2: SGHDN, FVKESK. The V end lost 4 bases, the J end lost 4 bases, and 9 bases lay between the germline ends. The CDR3 region is CASSPATADTQYF. The CDR3, as DNA: TGTGCCAGCAGCCCCGCGACTGCAGATACGCAGTATTTT.

The sample holds many counts of this clonotype. This chain's CDR3 is CASSPRGTGRYGYTF. The CDR3 DNA sequence: TGTGCCAGTAGCCCGCGGGGGACAGGTCGCTATGGCTACACCTTC. V gene TRBV19 combines with J gene TRBJ1-2; 8 bases fit TRBD1. Trimming cost V 6 bases and J 4 bases; bases outside gene matches: 10. The CDR3 spans 15 residues. Germline V gene data show CDR1 as LNHDA and CDR2 as SQIVND (reference sequence).

Many counts were recorded for this clonotype. This sequence joins TRBV15 and TRBJ1-2, with D hard to call. CDR3 length equals 12 residues. Germline lookup yields CDR1 LNHNV and CDR2 YYDKDF (reference sequence). V lost 0 bases to trimming and J lost 8 bases, with 7 bases between them. CDR3 DNA: TGTGCCACCAGCAGAGATTTTTGGGGCTACACCTTC. This sequence encodes CATSRDFWGYTF.

This clonotype was detected ten times or more. The chain recombines TRBV5-1 with TRBJ2-7, with D possibly being TRBD1 or TRBD2 (5 bases each). CDR3 length: 15 residues. The ends were cut back, 3 bases at V and 4 bases at J, with 17 bases in the middle. Germline V gives CDR1 SGHRS, CDR2 YFSETQ. The CDR3 region has the DNA TGCGCCAGCAGCTCCGCTGTGGGACCATCTTACGAGCAGTACTTC. Its protein product is CASSSAVGPSYEQYF.

CDR3 in amino acids: CASTQDSYGYTF. The CDR3 DNA follows: TGTGCCAGCACCCAGGACAGCTATGGCTACACCTTC. The rearrangement joins TRBV6-6 to TRBJ1-2; weak D call: TRBD1 (6 bases). V lost 7 bases, J lost 4 bases, and 10 bases lay in between. The CDR3 loop spans 12 amino acids. Germline CDR1 and CDR2: MNHNY and SVGAGI (reference sequence).

This clonotype was recorded a few times. The chain employs TRBV20-1 and TRBJ2-5, with D perhaps TRBD2 (6 bases). Germline-derived CDR1 and CDR2 are DFQATT and SNEGSKA (reference sequence). V shed 3 bases and J shed 0 bases, with 14 bases lying between them. The CDR3 sequence is 15 residues long. Here the CDR3 reads CSARGSGGYQETQYF. CDR3 in DNA: TGCAGTGCTAGGGGGAGCGGAGGGTACCAAGAGACCCAGTACTTC.

This clonotype was seen ten or more times. The genes are TRBV4-3 and TRBJ2-7; no clear D gene. Per the germline V gene, CDR1 is LGHNA and CDR2 is YSLEER. This CDR3 is built from 13 residues. V lost 0 bases and J 3 bases, leaving 6 bases between the germline ends. CDR3 region: CASSQDFYYEQYF. The CDR3 DNA reads as TGCGCCAGCAGCCAAGATTTTTACTACGAGCAGTACTTC.

This clonotype was seen repeatedly, ten times or more. The gene calls are TRBV19 and TRBJ2-5; 9 bases fit TRBD1. CDR1 LNHDA and CDR2 SQIVND come from the germline V gene (reference sequence). V dropped 3 bases and J dropped 4; count of bases not matched to a gene: 9. This CDR3 is 16 amino acids long. The CDR3: CASSILGTGSRETQYF. Here the CDR3 DNA reads TGTGCCAGTAGTATCCTCGGGACAGGGAGTCGAGAGACCCAGTACTTC.

The sample holds many counts of this clonotype. The rearrangement links TRBV4-2 to TRBJ2-3; D uncertain. This CDR3 has 14 amino acids. Trimming left V 4 bases short and J 0 bases short, with 8 bases between. The germline V gene encodes CDR1 LGHNA and CDR2 YNFKEQ. CDR3 in amino acids: CASSPRSSTDTQYF. DNA of the CDR3: TGTGCCAGCAGCCCAAGGAGCAGCACAGATACGCAGTATTTT.

This clonotype has at least ten counts. The V and J genes are TRBV2 and TRBJ2-1; 9 bases line up with TRBD1. Germline CDR1 and CDR2: SNHLY and FYNNEI. The CDR3 extends over 15 amino acids. The V gene end was trimmed by 4 bases and the J gene end by 7 bases; junction bases not matched to a gene: 8. Here the CDR3 DNA reads TGTGCCAGCAGTGGACACAGGGGGCGGATGAATGAGCAGTTCTTC. It yields the protein CASSGHRGRMNEQFF.

This clonotype was counted many times. The V call is TRBV28, the J call TRBJ2-5; 10 bases agree with TRBD2. The germline gives CDR1 MDHEN, CDR2 SYDVKM. V shed 3 bases and J 3 bases; nucleotides not matched to a gene: 4. The CDR3 totals 15 residues. The CDR3 nucleotides read TGTGCCAGCAGTTTTAGCGGGGGGTCGGAAGAGACCCAGTACTTC. Translated: CASSFSGGSEETQYF. The whole variable domain, remainder taken from reference TRBV28 and TRBJ2-5, is DVKVTQSSRYLVKRTGEKVFLECVQDMDHENMFWYRQDPGLGLRLIYFSYDVKMKEKGDIPEGYSVSREKKERFSLILESASTNQTSMYLCASSFSGGSEETQYFGPGTRLLVL.

This clonotype was recorded at least ten times. The rearrangement links TRBV11-2 to TRBJ2-1, with 14 bases that match TRBD2. In germline, CDR1 is SGHAT, CDR2 FQNNGV. This CDR3 has 16 residues. V dropped 6 bases and J dropped 5; count of bases not matched to a gene: 6. CDR3 sequence reads: CASSRTSGGLHNEQFF. In DNA form, the CDR3 reads TGTGCCAGCAGTCGGACTAGCGGGGGGCTCCACAATGAGCAGTTCTTC.

The V gene is TRBV6-6, the J gene TRBJ1-1, with 7 bases fitting TRBD1. Germline loops: CDR1 MNHNY, CDR2 SVGAGI (reference sequence). V lost 5 bases to trimming and J lost 4 bases; unmatched junction nucleotides: 10. This CDR3 spans 15 amino acids. In DNA form, the CDR3 reads TGTGCCAGCAGTCACAGGGCCAGGGGGGCCACTGAAGCTTTCTTT. Translated, it gives CASSHRARGATEAFF.